This T cell receptor (beta chain) was sequenced in a study of patients and donors after allogeneic stem cell transplantation. Between the trimmed V and J ends, which lost 3 bases and 2 bases, there was a span of 16 bases. CDR1 is SEHNR and CDR2 is FQNEAQ in the germline V gene (reference sequence). The CDR3 is 17 amino acids. A single record per CDR3 protein comes from TCRdb applying MiXCR to the RT-PCR reads. The sample includes about 410,000 distinct CDR3 sequences, 16% of them seen just once. The V gene is TRBV7-9, the J gene TRBJ2-2; TRBD1 might be the D (6 bases). Material: blood, either unsorted or a sorted T cell fraction (not recorded which). This clonotype was obtained from a human donor who was either an allogeneic HSCT recipient or a stem cell or donor lymphocyte infusion donor (not recorded which). It is not recorded whose cells these are; they may come from a transplant donor. Here the CDR3 reads CASSFTFPGQNTGELFF. CDR3 sequence (DNA): TGTGCCAGCAGCTTTACCTTTCCGGGACAAAACACCGGGGAGCTGTTTTTT.